These T cell receptor beta chains were read from a single sample in a study of T-cell memory formation after mild COVID-19. One entry per CDR3 protein results from TCRdb running MiXCR on the 5' RACE reads. This sample has about 430,000 distinct CDR3 sequences, with approximately 19% found just once. The sequenced sample consisted of PBMCs or a T cell subset sorted from them (not recorded which). These receptors were taken from a man aged 18 to 29 who had mild COVID-19 (a few samples of this study predate the infection). Cell type and time point are not known. CDR3s include the opening cysteine and the closing phenylalanine or tryptophan. The D gene is left open where the match is weak. Expanded clones are given a class, and other clones once, few, many or no size at all.

>TRBJ2-5|TRBV4-3|16|TRBD2|-
TGCGCCAGCAGCCAAGATATCGTACTAGCGGGAAAGACCCAGTACTTC
CASSQDIVLAGKTQYF
>TRBJ2-5|TRBV20-1|14|TRBD2|-
TGCAGTGGCGCGGGGGGCGACCGTCCGGAGACCCAGTACTTC
CSGAGGDRPETQYF
>TRBJ2-3|TRBV18|14|-|many
TGTGCCAGCTCACCACCCGAGGGGGTAGATACGCAGTATTTT
CASSPPEGVDTQYF
>TRBJ2-2|TRBV6-5|13|-|-
TGTGCCAGCAAGGGGGTGAACACCGGGGAGATGTTTTTT
CASKGVNTGEMFF
>TRBJ1-3|TRBV20-1|15|-|-
TGCAGTGCTAGAGATCTGGGAGGGTTGGGAAACACCATATATTTT
CSARDLGGLGNTIYF
>TRBJ2-1|TRBV20-1|15|TRBD2|few
TGCAGTGCTAGAGATAGCGCACGCGGGAGGGGTGAGCAGTTCTTC
CSARDSARGRGEQFF
>TRBJ1-1|TRBV11-3|13|TRBD1|few
TGTGCCAGCAGCTTCGACAGGGACTCCGAAGCTTTCTTT
CASSFDRDSEAFF
>TRBJ1-4|TRBV6-6|14|TRBD1|few
TGTGCCAGCACCAGGGACAGCCCGGGGAAAAAACTGTTTTTT
CASTRDSPGKKLFF
>TRBJ2-3|TRBV4-3|18|TRBD2|few
TGCGCCAGCAGCCACGATAGGGCTAGCGGGGCAAGCACAGATACGCAGTATTTT
CASSHDRASGASTDTQYF
>TRBJ2-6|TRBV28|17|TRBD1|-
TGTGCCAGCAGCTTCCGGGACAGGGGGCACGGGGCCAACGTCCTGACTTTC
CASSFRDRGHGANVLTF
>TRBJ2-2|TRBV5-5|17|-|-
TGTGCCAGCAGCTTTGATTTCAGGGGACGGGACACCGGGGAGCTGTTTTTT
CASSFDFRGRDTGELFF
>TRBJ1-5|TRBV7-2|14|-|-
TGTGCCACCGTACAGATTGATACGTATCAGCCCCAGCATTTT
CATVQIDTYQPQHF
>TRBJ2-7|TRBV24-1|17|-|-
TGTGCCACCAGTGACTCCCCTAGGACAAAAGGCTCCTACGAGCAGTACTTC
CATSDSPRTKGSYEQYF
>TRBJ1-1|TRBV5-1|17|-|few
TGCGCCAGCAGCCCCCTCGGGCGACGGGCGGATAACACTGAAGCTTTCTTT
CASSPLGRRADNTEAFF
>TRBJ1-1|TRBV7-2|15|TRBD1|-
TGTGCCAGCAGCCCTAATGGACAGGGGTGGACTGAAGCTTTCTTT
CASSPNGQGWTEAFF
>TRBJ2-2|TRBV7-2|16|TRBD2|-
TGTGCCAGCAGCTTAGTAGCGGGGGCCATCACCGGGGAGCTGTTTTTT
CASSLVAGAITGELFF
>TRBJ2-3|TRBV5-4|15|-|few
TGTGCCAGCAGCTTGGGGGGGAGCTTCACAGATACGCAGTATTTT
CASSLGGSFTDTQYF
>TRBJ1-5|TRBV6-5|13|-|-
TGTGCCAGCAGTCACGACAGTAGCCAGCCCCAGCATTTT
CASSHDSSQPQHF
>TRBJ1-1|TRBV5-1|14|TRBD1|-
TGCGCCAGCAGCCGAGACAGGGCGAACACTGAAGCTTTCTTT
CASSRDRANTEAFF
>TRBJ1-5|TRBV18|16|TRBD1|few
TGTGCCAGCTCACCCGGGACAGGGGGCAGTCATCAGCCCCAGCATTTT
CASSPGTGGSHQPQHF
>TRBJ2-1|TRBV4-1|13|-|-
TGCGCCAGCAGGGGTGGGGGAAACAATGAGCAGTTCTTC
CASRGGGNNEQFF
>TRBJ1-6|TRBV5-6|16|-|few
TGTGCCAGCAGCTTGGGACAGCTCCGATGGTTTTCACCCCTCCACTTT
CASSLGQLRWFSPLHF
>TRBJ1-2|TRBV2|16|-|few
TGTGCCAGCAGTCGGGAGGGGGATTTCGCTAACTATGGCTACACCTTC
CASSREGDFANYGYTF
>TRBJ1-4|TRBV27|14|-|few
TGTGCCAGCAGGCCGGTGGGGGGGAATGAAAAACTGTTTTTT
CASRPVGGNEKLFF
>TRBJ2-5|TRBV7-9|13|-|few
TGTGCCAGCAGCTTGACTCGGCCGGAGACCCAGTACTTC
CASSLTRPETQYF
>TRBJ2-2|TRBV11-2|11|-|-
TGTGCCAGCAGGAGTGCCGGGGAGCTGTTTTTT
CASRSAGELFF
>TRBJ2-1|TRBV7-3|15|TRBD2|-
TGTGCCAGCAGCCCGGGACTAGCGGACCACAATGAGCAGTTCTTC
CASSPGLADHNEQFF
>TRBJ1-6|TRBV20-1|14|TRBD1|-
TGCAGTGCTAGAGGGGGACAGGGGGCCTCACCCCTCCACTTT
CSARGGQGASPLHF
>TRBJ2-2|TRBV6-5|15|TRBD2|-
TGTGCCAGCAGTTATAGGGGACTAGACACCGGGGAGCTGTTTTTT
CASSYRGLDTGELFF
>TRBJ1-5|TRBV12-3/TRBV12-4|16|TRBD1|many
TGTGCCAGCAGTCCACAGGGGGCAGGTCGCAATCAGCCCCAGCATTTT
CASSPQGAGRNQPQHF
>TRBJ2-3|TRBV5-1|16|TRBD2|few
TGCGCCAGCAGCTCAAAGGCGGGGACTAGCGGGGGGCCGTCGTATTTT
CASSSKAGTSGGPSYF
>TRBJ2-3|TRBV9|16|TRBD2|few
TGTGCCAGCAGCGTAGCGATCGGGGGGGCCGGTGATACGCAGTATTTT
CASSVAIGGAGDTQYF
>TRBJ1-2|TRBV28|15|-|few
TGTGCCAGCAGTCCGAGGCGGCTAGCGAACTATGGCTACACCTTC
CASSPRRLANYGYTF
>TRBJ1-1|TRBV5-4|12|-|few
TGTGCCAGCAGCCTAGACGGGGGTGAAGCTTTCTTT
CASSLDGGEAFF
>TRBJ1-1|TRBV5-6|15|TRBD1|few
TGTGCCAGCAGCTACCCAGGGGGCGCGAGCACTGAAGCTTTCTTT
CASSYPGGASTEAFF
>TRBJ1-1|TRBV25-1|11|-|many
TGTGCCAGCACTCGAGGCACTGAAGCTTTCTTT
CASTRGTEAFF
>TRBJ2-7|TRBV10-2|13|-|-
TGCGCCAGCAGTGCAGTAAACCCCCACGAGCAGTACTTC
CASSAVNPHEQYF
>TRBJ1-2|TRBV12-3/TRBV12-4|13|-|few
TGTGCCAGCAGTTTACGACAGATCTATGGCTACACCTTC
CASSLRQIYGYTF
>TRBJ2-1|TRBV12-3/TRBV12-4|13|TRBD2|few
TGTGCCAGCTTCGAGCGGGGTGAGAATGAGCAGTTCTTC
CASFERGENEQFF
>TRBJ2-1|TRBV27|13|TRBD2|few
TGTGCCAGCAGACAGGGACTAGGGGCCGAGCAGTTCTTC
CASRQGLGAEQFF
>TRBJ2-2|TRBV7-9|14|-|few
TGTGCCAGCAGCCCCGTGGCAGCAACCGGGGAGCTGTTTTTT
CASSPVAATGELFF